Sequencing of this TCR beta chain was carried out in a study of T cell changes during pregnancy in multiple sclerosis (dated by TCRdb to about 2019). About the study as a whole: In women with multiple sclerosis, the researchers looked at how the T cell repertoire shifted as pregnancy progressed.

Libraries were built with the immunoSEQ multiplex PCR assay. This immuneACCESS table, as held by TCRdb, lists in-frame sequences with V and J called but not all clones. Of the missing ones, under half trace to an unresolved V gene in checked studies; the others have no known cause. For this sample there are 56,000 or so clones; about 89% appear just once. The top ten constitute over 1.5% of the sample. In regard to this clone: Its antigen remains undetermined. No qualities accompany the bases; no much larger clone lies one base away.

The CDR3 covers 15 residues, taking in both the cysteine and the phenylalanine. CDR3 DNA is the only sequence kept; it has 45 bases, read in frame from the first base. V is reduced by 4 bases and J by 5 bases, leaving a spacing of 17 bases between them. Based on the germline V gene, the CDR1 and CDR2 sequences are SNHLY and FYNNEI. Sequenced material: peripheral blood, taken after pregnancy. Here the chain combines TRBV2 and TRBJ1-1; a weak D assignment points to TRBD1 (6 bases agree). This clonotype was sampled from a female donor with multiple sclerosis, enrolled in a pregnancy study. The nucleotide sequence reads TGTGCCAGCAGTGGGTGGGGGCAGCAGGGTACTGAAGCTTTCTTT. This codes for CASSGWGQQGTEAFF. The full variable domain, with segments outside the CDR3 supplied by the reference TRBV2 and TRBJ1-1 proteins, appears as EPEVTQTPSHQVTQMGQEVILRCVPISNHLYFYWYRQILGQKVEFLVSFYNNEISEKSEIFDDQFSVERPDGSNFTLKIRSTKLEDSAMYFCASSGWGQQGTEAFFGQGTRLTVV.